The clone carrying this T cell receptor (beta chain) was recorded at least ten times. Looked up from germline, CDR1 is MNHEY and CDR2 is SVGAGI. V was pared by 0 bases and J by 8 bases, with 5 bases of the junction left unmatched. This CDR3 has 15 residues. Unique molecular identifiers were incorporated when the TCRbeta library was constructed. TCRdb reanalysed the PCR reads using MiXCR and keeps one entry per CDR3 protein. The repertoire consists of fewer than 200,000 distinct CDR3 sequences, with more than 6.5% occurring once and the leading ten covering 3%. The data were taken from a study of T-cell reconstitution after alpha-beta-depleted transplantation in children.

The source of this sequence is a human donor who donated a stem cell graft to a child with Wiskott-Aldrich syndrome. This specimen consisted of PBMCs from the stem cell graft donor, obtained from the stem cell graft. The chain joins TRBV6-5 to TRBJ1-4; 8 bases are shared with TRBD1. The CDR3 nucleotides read TGTGCCAGCAGTTACTCAGGCAGGGGGCGCGAAAAACTGTTTTTT. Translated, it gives CASSYSGRGREKLFF.